This record covers a single T cell receptor (beta chain). V was shortened by 3 bases and J by 5 bases, with 13 bases between the two germline ends. The germline gives CDR1 MNHNS, CDR2 SASEGT. The CDR3 runs 14 residues. The method was immunoSEQ multiplex PCR; TCRdb's version includes in-frame clones alone and lacks a portion of them. The repertoire has 12,000 or so clones, 90% to 95% of them found once; the top ten carry 3% to 4%. This sample was included in a study of graft-versus-host responses after intestinal transplantation. In the study overall: Recipients had multivisceral, liver-intestinal, or isolated intestinal transplants.

The time point here: postoperative day 105 after intestinal transplantation (dayNNNN = postoperative day). Material: PBMCs, obtained 105 days after intestinal transplantation. The TCR comes from a human patient who received an intestinal transplant, so some T cells may come from the graft donor. This rearrangement joins TRBV6-1 to TRBJ1-1; TRBD1 is a possible D gene (5 bases). The CDR3 DNA sequence: TGTGCCAGCAGTGACTCGGGGGGGGGAACTGAAGCTTTCTTT. Translation gives CASSDSGGGTEAFF.